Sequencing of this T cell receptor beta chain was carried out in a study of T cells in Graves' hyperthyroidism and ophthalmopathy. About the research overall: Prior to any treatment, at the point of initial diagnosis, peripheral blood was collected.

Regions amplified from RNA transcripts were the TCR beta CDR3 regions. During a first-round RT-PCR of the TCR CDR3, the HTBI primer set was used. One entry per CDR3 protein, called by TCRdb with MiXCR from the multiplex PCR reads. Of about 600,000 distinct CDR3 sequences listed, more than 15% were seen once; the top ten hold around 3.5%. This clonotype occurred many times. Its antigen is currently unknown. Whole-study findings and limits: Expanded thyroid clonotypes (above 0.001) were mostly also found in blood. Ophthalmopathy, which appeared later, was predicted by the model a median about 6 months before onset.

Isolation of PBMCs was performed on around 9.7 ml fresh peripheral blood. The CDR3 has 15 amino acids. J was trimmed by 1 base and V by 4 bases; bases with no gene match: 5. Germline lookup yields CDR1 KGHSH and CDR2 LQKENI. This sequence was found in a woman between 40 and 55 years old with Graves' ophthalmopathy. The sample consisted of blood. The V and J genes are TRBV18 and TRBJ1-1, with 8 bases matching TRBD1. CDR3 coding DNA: TGTGCCAGCTCACTTAATGACAGGGGGAACACTGAAGCTTTCTTT. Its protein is CASSLNDRGNTEAFF.